These 9 T cell receptor beta chains were all obtained from the same sample, sequenced in a study of cytomegalovirus exposure and HLA in healthy donors. The data were produced by immunoSEQ multiplex PCR, yet TCRdb's version contains in-frame clones alone and is incomplete. This table has some 210,000 clones, roughly 80% appearing once. The specimen sequenced was PBMCs. The receptor set was obtained from a woman under 30 in good health and CMV-seronegative.

The rearrangement joins TRBV5-6 to TRBJ1-1; D is unclear. From germline, CDR1 is SGHDT and CDR2 YYEEEE. V was cut by 1 base and J by 8 bases, with 9 bases left in between. The CDR3 covers 12 residues. CDR3 DNA: TGTGCCAGCAGCTTGCGAGGCCCAGAAGCTTTCTTT. It specifies CASSLRGPEAFF. Variable domain in full (rest from reference TRBV5-6 and TRBJ1-1): DAGVTQSPTHLIKTRGQQVTLRCSPKSGHDTVSWYQQALGQGPQFIFQYYEEEERQRGNFPDRFSGHQFPNYSSELNVNALLLGDSALYLCASSLRGPEAFFGQGTRLTVV.

The chain carries TRBV14 and TRBJ2-7; D may be TRBD1 (6 bases). Germline CDR1 reads SGHDN; CDR2 reads FVKESK. Trimming stripped 11 bases from V and 4 bases from J, with 15 bases between. The CDR3 is 12 residues long. The CDR3 loop is CACWGLIYEQYF. CDR3 DNA sequence: TGTGCCTGCTGGGGGCTGATATACGAGCAGTACTTC.

This chain connects TRBV6-5 to TRBJ1-2, with D possibly TRBD1 on 5 matching bases. Germline assignment: CDR1 MNHEY and CDR2 SVGAGI. CDR3 size: 14 residues. Trimming took 6 bases from V and 1 from J, leaving 12 bases between them. This chain's CDR3 is CASRTPGDNYGYTF. The CDR3 DNA sequence: TGTGCCAGCAGGACCCCGGGGGATAACTATGGCTACACCTTC.

The DNA of the CDR3 is TGTGCCAGCAGCCCGACGGGGGCGGGAGGTAATCAGTACTTC. Its protein is CASSPTGAGGNQYF. This sequence joins TRBV5-6 and TRBJ2-4; 8 bases agree with TRBD2. V lost 4 bases to trimming and J lost 12 bases; unmatched junction nucleotides: 12. The CDR3 runs to 14 residues. Germline V gene sequence: CDR1 SGHDT, CDR2 YYEEEE.

The rearrangement links TRBV5-6 to TRBJ2-7; possible D gene TRBD1, 6 bases. Trimming stripped 7 bases from V and 2 bases from J, with 16 bases between. The CDR3 covers 14 residues. CDR1 is SGHDT and CDR2 is YYEEEE in the germline V gene. The CDR3 loop reads CASGRGQIAYEQYF. CDR3 sequence (DNA): TGTGCCAGCGGGCGTGGACAGATAGCCTACGAGCAGTACTTC.

The chain recombines TRBV2 with TRBJ2-1; 8 bases line up with TRBD1. The V segment lost 0 bases and the J segment 10 bases; nucleotides outside the gene matches: 5. This CDR3 has 14 amino acids. Per germline, CDR1 SNHLY and CDR2 FYNNEI. CDR3 nucleotides: TGTGCCAGCAGTGAAGCCGACAGGACAGGGGAGCAGTTCTTC. Translation gives CASSEADRTGEQFF.

This rearrangement joins TRBV5-6 to TRBJ1-2; no definite D call. V was trimmed by 4 bases and J by 2 bases, leaving 15 bases between them. Germline CDR1 SGHDT, CDR2 YYEEEE. There are 15 residues in the CDR3. The CDR3 coding sequence is TGTGCCAGCAGCCCAGGCTCCGGTAGGAACTATGGCTACACCTTC. It is translated as CASSPGSGRNYGYTF.

The chain carries TRBV7-9 and TRBJ2-2; 8 bases map to TRBD2. V lost 8 bases to trimming and J lost 4 bases; unmatched junction nucleotides: 6. Per the germline V gene, CDR1 is SEHNR and CDR2 is FQNEAQ (reference sequence). The CDR3 sequence is 14 residues long. CDR3 in amino acids: CASRGGRGTGELFF. As DNA, the CDR3 is TGTGCCAGCCGCGGGGGGAGAGGCACCGGGGAGCTGTTTTTT. The full variable domain, in which reference TRBV7-9 and TRBJ2-2 provide the parts outside the CDR3, is DTGVSQNPRHKITKRGQNVTFRCDPISEHNRLYWYRQTLGQGPEFLTYFQNEAQLEKSRLLSDRFSAERPKGSFSTLEIQRTEQGDSAMYLCASRGGRGTGELFFGEGSRLTVL.

The rearrangement uses TRBV29-1 and TRBJ1-2; D perhaps matches TRBD1 (6 bases). The ends were cut back, 1 base at V and 2 bases at J, with 20 bases in the middle. Germline values: CDR1 SQVTM, CDR2 ANQGSEA. The CDR3 covers 17 residues. CDR3 residues: CSVEAPPRDKRNYGYTF. The CDR3 nucleotides are TGCAGCGTTGAAGCACCACCTCGGGACAAAAGGAACTATGGCTACACCTTC.